This paragraph reports one TCR beta chain. Its antigen is undetermined. This entry is derived from a study of spatial heterogeneity in lung cancer. Across the whole study: As counted in raw reads, each unique TCR and UMI combination appeared more than ten times on average.

TCRdb recomputed calls from the 5' RACE reads with MiXCR, one row per CDR3 protein. The table includes some 3,000 distinct CDR3 sequences, around 30% detected once. Regarding the study as a whole: Mutation tallies in tumors tracked expanded intratumoral alpha and beta TCR counts.

Germline V lookup: CDR1 SQVTM, CDR2 ANQGSEA. V lost 4 bases, J lost 9 bases, and 16 bases lay in between. The CDR3 runs 13 residues. Time point reported: sample taken at primary tumor resection. Samples came from 72 TRACERx patients with untreated early-stage lung cancer. The input material, whole RNA from tumor, nontumor lung or frozen PBMC, was sequenced unsorted. This sample comprised lung tumor tissue, obtained at surgery. The TCR sequence derives from a female donor with early-stage non-small cell lung cancer. The rearrangement links TRBV29-1 to TRBJ2-1; D is unclear. CDR3 region: CSVVNGASSEQFF. CDR3 bases: TGCAGCGTTGTTAACGGTGCCTCTAGTGAGCAGTTCTTC.